This T cell receptor (beta chain) stems from a study of blood T cell repertoires in COVID-19 (dated by TCRdb to 2018 to 2020). General notes on the study: Samples covering the acute and convalescent phases of COVID-19 were provided by collaborators in the United States, Italy and Spain. The material from the prospective study consisted of cDNA or gDNA derived from T cells, B-cell-depleted T cells, or PBMCs. The dataset comprised deeply sampled blood TCRbeta repertoires from subjects exposed to, actively infected with, or recovered from COVID-19. The repertoires were released in a freely available public database meant as a resource for research on the immune response to SARS-CoV-2. Samples came from the ongoing ImmuneRACE study (first 160 participants) plus 1,254 subjects from 6 global collaborators. A de-identified subject ID, COVID-19 status, age in years and sex were almost always included in the sample metadata. Where available, HLA class I and class II types were obtained from metadata supplied by the sample provider rather than from assay-based typing. General conclusions and limits of the study: Clinical and demographic metadata were provided uncurated, with the amount varying by source and participant.

Whole blood was collected in K2EDTA tubes by collaborating institutions according to the institutions' own protocols. Collaborator samples were shipped for TCRbeta analysis as frozen whole blood, isolated PBMCs, or DNA extracted from either sample type. About this clone: Its recognized antigen is unknown. Within one base of it there is no much larger clone, and no base qualities were kept.

The CDR3 spans 14 residues, from the cysteine through the phenylalanine. Of all the DNA, just the CDR3 is kept, 42 bases in frame from base 1. Here V drops 6 bases and J drops 1 base, and the junction holds 2 bases not matched to any gene. CDR1 SNHLY and CDR2 FYNNEI were looked up in the germline V gene. The immunoSEQ Assay, a bias-controlled multiplex PCR, was used to amplify TCRbeta CDR3 regions from genomic DNA. In the authors' own workflow: The number of nucleated cells in each sample was estimated by amplification of reference gene primers within the assay. Sequence reads were collapsed and filtered to measure the absolute abundance of every unique TCRbeta CDR3 rearrangement. For each sample, productive Simpson clonality was calculated by taking the square root of Simpson's diversity index across productive rearrangements. TCRdb took over this immuneACCESS table, retaining in-frame rearrangements with V and J assigned. Such tables are incomplete; in checked studies, under half of the missing clones stem from an unresolved V gene, and the remainder is unexplained. From that table come the V and J calls and clone size; the DNA was used to work out D and trimming. The table for this sample lists hundreds of thousands of clones; 83% of them were counted only once. The ten largest clones take up around 7.2% of the sample.

The rearranged segments are TRBV2 and TRBJ2-2; 7 of the junction bases match TRBD1. The receptor was derived from a woman between 50 and 59 years old with acute or convalescent COVID-19. The sequencing input was peripheral blood. CDR3 loop: CASRGQVNTGELFF. The nucleotides are TGTGCCAGCAGAGGACAGGTGAACACCGGGGAGCTGTTTTTT.